The rows below give T cell receptor beta chains drawn from one sample of a study of post-analysis software for immune sequencing data. TCRdb ran MiXCR on the PCR reads and lists one entry per CDR3 protein. The sample includes 650,000 to 850,000 distinct CDR3 sequences, around 53% seen only once; the top ten take roughly 4.4%. The material sequenced was blood. The receptor source for this set is a girl aged 5 to 17 with multiple sclerosis. Each CDR3 is given with its conserved first and last residue. D genes are given only for firm matches. Not all rows give a size; the values are once, few, many and, for expanded clones, a class.

clone_size d_call j_call v_call cdr3_nt cdr3_aa
few . TRBJ1-6 TRBV20-1 TGCAGTGCTAGAGATACCGGGGGTTACTATAATTCACCCCTCCACTTT CSARDTGGYYNSPLHF
few . TRBJ2-7 TRBV5-6 TGTGCCAGCAGCTTGGGGAGGGCCCTGAGGACCTACGAGCAGTACTTC CASSLGRALRTYEQYF
. . TRBJ2-3 TRBV5-1 TGCGCCAGCAGCTTGCTAGGGGACAGCACAGATACGCAGTATTTT CASSLLGDSTDTQYF
. TRBD2 TRBJ2-3 TRBV20-1 TGCAGTGCTATCAACGGGAGGCCAGATACGCAGTATTTT CSAINGRPDTQYF
. . TRBJ1-2 TRBV10-3 TGTGCCATCAGTGAGGCCAGTGGAGGCTACACCTTC CAISEASGGYTF
. . TRBJ2-5 TRBV12-3/TRBV12-4 TGTGCCAGCAGTTTTGTAGGGGGAGGCCAAGAGACCCAGTACTTC CASSFVGGGQETQYF
. TRBD2 TRBJ2-3 TRBV20-1 TGCAGTGCGAGTAGCGGGATTCAAGATACGCAGTATTTT CSASSGIQDTQYF
. . TRBJ1-5 TRBV7-2 TGTGCCAGCAGCTTAGAGGCAGGGGCAAATCAGCCCCAGCATTTT CASSLEAGANQPQHF
. . TRBJ2-3 TRBV20-1 TGCAGTGCCCCGGAGAGGGTTGGCACAGATACGCAGTATTTT CSAPERVGTDTQYF
. TRBD2 TRBJ2-7 TRBV19 TGTGCCAGTAGTATAGTAGCGGGATCCGCCCACGAGCAGTACTTC CASSIVAGSAHEQYF
few . TRBJ2-7 TRBV3-1 TGTGCCAGCAGCCAGGGACTCCAACCGGGTTACGAGCAGTACTTC CASSQGLQPGYEQYF
few TRBD1 TRBJ2-7 TRBV29-1 TGCAGCGTTATCCCTCAGGGGGCGCACGACGAGCAGTACTTC CSVIPQGAHDEQYF
few TRBD1 TRBJ1-1 TRBV20-1 TGCAGTGCGCGTACGGACAGGGAAGGATATAACACTGAAGCTTTCTTT CSARTDREGYNTEAFF
few TRBD2 TRBJ2-7 TRBV29-1 TGCAGCGTTGAAGCTAGCGGGAGCGAGCAGTACTTC CSVEASGSEQYF